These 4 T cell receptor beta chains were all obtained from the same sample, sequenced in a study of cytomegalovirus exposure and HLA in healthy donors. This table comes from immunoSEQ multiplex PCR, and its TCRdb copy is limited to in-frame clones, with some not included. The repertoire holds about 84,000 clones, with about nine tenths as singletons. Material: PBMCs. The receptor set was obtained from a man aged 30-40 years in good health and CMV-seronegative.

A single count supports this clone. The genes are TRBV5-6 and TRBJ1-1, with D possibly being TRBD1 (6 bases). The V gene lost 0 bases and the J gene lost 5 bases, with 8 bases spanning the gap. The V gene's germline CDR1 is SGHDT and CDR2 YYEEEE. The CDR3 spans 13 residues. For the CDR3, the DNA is TGTGCCAGCAGCTTGGTCAGGGGAACTGAAGCTTTCTTT. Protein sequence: CASSLVRGTEAFF.

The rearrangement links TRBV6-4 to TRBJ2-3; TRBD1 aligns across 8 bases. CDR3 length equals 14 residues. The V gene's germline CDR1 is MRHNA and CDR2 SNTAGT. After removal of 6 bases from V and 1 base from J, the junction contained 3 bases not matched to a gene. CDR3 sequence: CASSLDRGTDTQYF. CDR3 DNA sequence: TGTGCCAGCAGCCTGGACAGGGGCACAGATACGCAGTATTTT.

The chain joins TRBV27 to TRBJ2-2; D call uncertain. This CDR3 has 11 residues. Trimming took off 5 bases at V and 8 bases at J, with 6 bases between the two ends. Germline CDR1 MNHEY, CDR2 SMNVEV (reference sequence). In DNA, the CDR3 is TGTGCCAGCAGTGCACGGGGGGAGCTGTTTTTT. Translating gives CASSARGELFF.

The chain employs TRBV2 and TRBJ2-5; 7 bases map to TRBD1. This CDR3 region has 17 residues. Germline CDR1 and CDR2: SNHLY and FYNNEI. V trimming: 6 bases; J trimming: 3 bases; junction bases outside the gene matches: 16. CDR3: CASRTGKGGVIKETQYF. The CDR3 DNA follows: TGTGCCAGCAGGACAGGGAAAGGAGGTGTCATCAAAGAGACCCAGTACTTC.